Listed here are 3 T cell receptor beta chains from one sample, sequenced in a study of T-cell memory formation after mild COVID-19. TCRdb called the 5' RACE reads again in MiXCR, with one record for every CDR3 protein. This sample yields 350,000 to 500,000 distinct CDR3 sequences, of which 20% to 30% are seen a single time; around 13% belongs to the top ten. Sample: PBMCs or a T cell subset sorted from them (not recorded which). Receptors were obtained from an adult woman who had mild COVID-19 (a few samples of this study predate the infection). Cell type and time point are not known.

This chain connects TRBV3-1 to TRBJ1-6; D gene unclear. The CDR3 length is 13 residues. Germline loops: CDR1 LGHDT, CDR2 YNNKEL (reference sequence). The V gene lost 3 bases and the J gene lost 8 bases, with 8 bases spanning the gap. CDR3 loop: CASSHREDSPLHF. In nucleotides, the CDR3 is TGTGCCAGCAGCCATCGGGAGGATTCACCCCTCCACTTT.

V gene TRBV20-1 combines with J gene TRBJ2-3; 11 bases are shared with TRBD2. This CDR3 spans 16 amino acids. V lost 2 bases and J lost 0; bases outside the gene matches: 4. Germline values: CDR1 DFQATT, CDR2 SNEGSKA (reference sequence). The DNA for the CDR3 is TGCAGTGCTAGACTAGCGGGAGGACCAAGCACAGATACGCAGTATTTT. Translated, it gives CSARLAGGPSTDTQYF.

V usage is TRBV11-2 and J usage is TRBJ1-1; the match to TRBD1 covers 7 bases. The V gene's germline CDR1 is SGHAT and CDR2 FQNNGV. This CDR3 has 14 amino acids. The junction had 6 bases not matched to a gene; V was cut back by 4 bases and J by 4 bases. The CDR3 coding sequence is TGTGCCAGCAGCTCCGTCCAGGGGGGCACTGAAGCTTTCTTT. This gives the protein CASSSVQGGTEAFF. The whole variable domain, filled in from reference TRBV11-2 and TRBJ1-1, reads EAGVAQSPRYKIIEKRQSVAFWCNPISGHATLYWYQQILGQGPKLLIQFQNNGVVDDSQLPKDRFSAERLKGVDSTLKIQPAKLEDSAVYLCASSSVQGGTEAFFGQGTRLTVV.